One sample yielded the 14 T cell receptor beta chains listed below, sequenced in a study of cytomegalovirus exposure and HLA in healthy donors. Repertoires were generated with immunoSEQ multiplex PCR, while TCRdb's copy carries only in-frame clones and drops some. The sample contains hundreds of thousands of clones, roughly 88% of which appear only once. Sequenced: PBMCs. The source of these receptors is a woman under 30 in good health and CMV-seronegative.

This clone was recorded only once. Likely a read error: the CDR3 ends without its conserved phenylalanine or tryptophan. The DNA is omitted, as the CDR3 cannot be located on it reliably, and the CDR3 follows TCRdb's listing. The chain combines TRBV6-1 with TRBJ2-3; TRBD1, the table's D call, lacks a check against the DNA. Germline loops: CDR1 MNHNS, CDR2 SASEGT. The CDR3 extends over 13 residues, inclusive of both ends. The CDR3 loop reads CARSRPQARQGPI.

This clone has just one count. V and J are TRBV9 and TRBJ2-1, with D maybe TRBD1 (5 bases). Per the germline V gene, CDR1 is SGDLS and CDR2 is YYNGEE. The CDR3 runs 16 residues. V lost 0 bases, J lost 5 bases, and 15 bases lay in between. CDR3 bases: TGTGCCAGCAGCGTAGACATAGGGGCGCTGAACAATGAGCAGTTCTTC. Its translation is CASSVDIGALNNEQFF.

The CDR3, as DNA: TGTGCCAGCAGTCCCAAGACAGGACGAGGCTTCTTC. Its translation: CASSPKTGRGFF. The rearrangement uses TRBV27 and TRBJ2-1, with D perhaps matching TRBD1 (6 bases). Germline lookup yields CDR1 MNHEY and CDR2 SMNVEV (reference sequence). With 5 bases removed from V and 16 bases from J, the gap between germline ends came to 18 bases. The CDR3 runs to 12 residues.

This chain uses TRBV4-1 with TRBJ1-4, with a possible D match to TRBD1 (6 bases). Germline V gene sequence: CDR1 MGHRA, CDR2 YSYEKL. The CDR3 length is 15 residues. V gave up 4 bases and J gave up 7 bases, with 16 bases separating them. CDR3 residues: CASSLNREGSEKLFF. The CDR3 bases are TGCGCCAGCAGCCTGAACAGGGAAGGCAGTGAAAAACTGTTTTTT.

The CDR3 DNA follows: TGTGCCAGCAGTTCTCCCGGGACTAGCGGGAGGGATGAGCAGTTCTTC. This gives the protein CASSSPGTSGRDEQFF. The gene calls are TRBV28 and TRBJ2-1; 16 bases line up with TRBD2. J was trimmed by 8 bases and V by 4 bases; bases with no gene match: 5. The CDR3 consists of 16 residues. CDR1 is MDHEN and CDR2 is SYDVKM in the germline V gene.

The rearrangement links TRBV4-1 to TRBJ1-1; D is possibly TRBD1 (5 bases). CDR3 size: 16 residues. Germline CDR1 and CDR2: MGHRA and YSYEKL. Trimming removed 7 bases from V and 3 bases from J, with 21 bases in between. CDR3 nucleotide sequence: TGCGCCAGCAAAGGATTTGTCATCAGGGAGGACACTGAAGCTTTCTTT. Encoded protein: CASKGFVIREDTEAFF.

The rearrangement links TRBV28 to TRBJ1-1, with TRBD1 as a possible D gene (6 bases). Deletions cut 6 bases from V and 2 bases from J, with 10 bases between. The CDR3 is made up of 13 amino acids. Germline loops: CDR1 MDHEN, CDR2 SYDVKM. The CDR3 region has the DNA TGTGCCAGCAGAGGCAGGGGTAACACTGAAGCTTTCTTT. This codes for CASRGRGNTEAFF.

CDR3 nucleotide sequence: TGTGCCAGCATCCCCCGGGAGTCCGGAGAGCAGTACTTC. Residues: CASIPRESGEQYF. The chain combines TRBV6-5 with TRBJ2-7; D may be TRBD2 (6 bases). Trimming removed 7 bases from V and 7 bases from J, with 17 bases in between. Germline CDR1 and CDR2: MNHEY and SVGAGI. The CDR3 is made up of 13 amino acids.

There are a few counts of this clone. The CDR3 sequence: CAWSVFGADTQYF. As DNA, the CDR3 is TGTGCCTGGAGTGTTTTCGGGGCAGATACGCAGTATTTT. The J gene is TRBJ2-3, the V gene TRBV30; TRBD2 is a possible D gene (5 bases). V dropped 0 bases and J dropped 4 bases, with 8 bases sitting between them. Germline V gene sequence: CDR1 GTSNPN, CDR2 SVGIG (reference sequence). This CDR3 is 13 amino acids long. Using reference TRBV30 and TRBJ2-3 for the parts outside the CDR3, the full variable domain is SQTIHQWPATLVQPVGSPLSLECTVEGTSNPNLYWYRQAAGRGLQLLFYSVGIGQISSEVPQNLSASRPQDRQFILSSKKLLLSDSGFYLCAWSVFGADTQYFGPGTRLTVL.

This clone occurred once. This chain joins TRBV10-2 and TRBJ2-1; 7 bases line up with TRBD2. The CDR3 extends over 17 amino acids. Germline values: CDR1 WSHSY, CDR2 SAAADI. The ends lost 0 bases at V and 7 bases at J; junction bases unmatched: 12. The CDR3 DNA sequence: TGCGCCAGCAGTGAGTCTTGGACTAGGACGTTCGGTAATGAGCAGTTCTTC. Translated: CASSESWTRTFGNEQFF.

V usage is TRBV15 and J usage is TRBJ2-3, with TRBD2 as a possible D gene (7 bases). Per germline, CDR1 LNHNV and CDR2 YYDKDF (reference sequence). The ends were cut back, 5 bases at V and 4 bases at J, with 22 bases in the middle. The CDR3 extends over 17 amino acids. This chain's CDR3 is CATSAYPRGAGADTQYF. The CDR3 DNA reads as TGTGCCACCAGCGCCTACCCACGGGGGGCAGGGGCAGATACGCAGTATTTT.

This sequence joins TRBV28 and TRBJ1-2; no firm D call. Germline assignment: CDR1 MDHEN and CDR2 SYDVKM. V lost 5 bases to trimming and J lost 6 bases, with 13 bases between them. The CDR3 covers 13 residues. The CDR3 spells CASSTTVINGYTF. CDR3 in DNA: TGTGCCAGCAGTACCACAGTGATAAATGGCTACACCTTC.

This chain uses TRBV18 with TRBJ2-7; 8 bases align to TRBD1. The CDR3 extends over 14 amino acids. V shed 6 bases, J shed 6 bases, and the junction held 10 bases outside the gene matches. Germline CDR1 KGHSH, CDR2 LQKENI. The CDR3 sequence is CASSQDRVRSEQYF. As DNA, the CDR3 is TGTGCCAGCTCCCAGGACAGGGTTAGGTCCGAGCAGTACTTC.

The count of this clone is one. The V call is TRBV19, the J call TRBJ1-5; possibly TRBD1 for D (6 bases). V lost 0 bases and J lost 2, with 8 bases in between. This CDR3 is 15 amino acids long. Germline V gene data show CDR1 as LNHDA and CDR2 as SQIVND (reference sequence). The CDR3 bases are TGTGCCAGTAGTATAGACAGGGGCGGCAATCAGCCCCAGCATTTT. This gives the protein CASSIDRGGNQPQHF.